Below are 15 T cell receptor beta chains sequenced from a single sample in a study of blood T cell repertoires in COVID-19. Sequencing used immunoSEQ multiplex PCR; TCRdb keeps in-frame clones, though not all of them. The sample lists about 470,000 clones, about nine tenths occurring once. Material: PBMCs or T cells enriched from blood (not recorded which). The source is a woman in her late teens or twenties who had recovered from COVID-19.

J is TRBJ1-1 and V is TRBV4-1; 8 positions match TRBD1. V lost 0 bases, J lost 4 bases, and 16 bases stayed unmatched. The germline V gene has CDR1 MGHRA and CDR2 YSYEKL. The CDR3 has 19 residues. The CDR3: CASSQELDTRGRRVTEAFF. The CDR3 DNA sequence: TGCGCCAGCAGCCAAGAACTCGATACCAGGGGGCGCAGGGTCACTGAAGCTTTCTTT.

The CDR3 nucleotides are TGCGCCAGCAGCCAAGATCTGGGGACAGGGGTCTTATTCGGGAATCAGCCCCAGCATTTT. This translates into CASSQDLGTGVLFGNQPQHF. J is TRBJ1-5 and V is TRBV4-1; 10 positions agree with TRBD1. Germline assignment: CDR1 MGHRA and CDR2 YSYEKL. The CDR3 is made up of 20 amino acids. V was clipped by 0 bases and J by 4 bases; unmatched bases: 15.

The CDR3 nucleotides are TGTGCCAGCAGCTTTCGGGGGCAAGAGACCCAGTACTTC. It encodes CASSFRGQETQYF. This sequence joins TRBV5-4 and TRBJ2-5; D might be TRBD2 (6 bases). The CDR3 consists of 13 residues. The germline gives CDR1 SGHNT, CDR2 YYREEE (reference sequence). V shed 2 bases and J shed 2 bases, with 7 bases lying between them.

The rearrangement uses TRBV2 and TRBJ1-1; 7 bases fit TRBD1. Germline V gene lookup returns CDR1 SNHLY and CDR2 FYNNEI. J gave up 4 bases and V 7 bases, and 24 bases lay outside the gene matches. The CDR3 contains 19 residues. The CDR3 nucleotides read TGTGCCAGCATCCGAAACGTACCTACAGGGGTTGGTCTTGGCACTGAAGCTTTCTTT. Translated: CASIRNVPTGVGLGTEAFF. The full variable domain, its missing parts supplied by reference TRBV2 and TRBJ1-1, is EPEVTQTPSHQVTQMGQEVILRCVPISNHLYFYWYRQILGQKVEFLVSFYNNEISEKSEIFDDQFSVERPDGSNFTLKIRSTKLEDSAMYFCASIRNVPTGVGLGTEAFFGQGTRLTVV.

The DNA of the CDR3 is TGTGCCAGCAGCTCACGGGACAGGGGACTTGGTGAAGCTTTCTTT. This sequence encodes CASSSRDRGLGEAFF. V and J are TRBV7-9 and TRBJ1-1; 10 nucleotides align to TRBD1. The J segment lost 7 bases and the V segment lost 4 bases, leaving 9 bases of the junction unmatched. The CDR3 sequence is 15 residues long. Looked up from germline, CDR1 is SEHNR and CDR2 is FQNEAQ (reference sequence).

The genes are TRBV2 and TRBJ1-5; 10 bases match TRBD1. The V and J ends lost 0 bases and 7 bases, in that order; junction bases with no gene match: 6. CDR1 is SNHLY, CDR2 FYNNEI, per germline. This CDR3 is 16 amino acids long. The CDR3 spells CASSEARQGAGQPQHF. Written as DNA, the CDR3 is TGTGCCAGCAGTGAAGCGCGACAGGGGGCCGGCCAGCCCCAGCATTTT.

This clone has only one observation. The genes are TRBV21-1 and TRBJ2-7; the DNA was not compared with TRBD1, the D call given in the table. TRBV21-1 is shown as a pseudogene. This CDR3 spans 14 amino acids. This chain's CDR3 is CASSTRTGLYEQYF. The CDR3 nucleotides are TGTGCCAGCAGCACCCGGACAGGACTCTACGAGCAGTACTTC.

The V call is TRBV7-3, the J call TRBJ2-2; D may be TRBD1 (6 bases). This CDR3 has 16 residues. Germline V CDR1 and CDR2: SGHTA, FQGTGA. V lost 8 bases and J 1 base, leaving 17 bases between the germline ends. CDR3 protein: CASGRDIALNTGELFF. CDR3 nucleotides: TGTGCCAGCGGCAGGGACATCGCTCTGAACACCGGGGAGCTGTTTTTT.

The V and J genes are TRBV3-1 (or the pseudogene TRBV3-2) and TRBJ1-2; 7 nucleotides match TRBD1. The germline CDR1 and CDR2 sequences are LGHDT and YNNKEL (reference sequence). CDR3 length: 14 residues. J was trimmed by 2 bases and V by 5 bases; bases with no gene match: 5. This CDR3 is CASSGGTANYGYTF. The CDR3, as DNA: TGTGCCAGCAGCGGAGGGACAGCCAACTATGGCTACACCTTC.

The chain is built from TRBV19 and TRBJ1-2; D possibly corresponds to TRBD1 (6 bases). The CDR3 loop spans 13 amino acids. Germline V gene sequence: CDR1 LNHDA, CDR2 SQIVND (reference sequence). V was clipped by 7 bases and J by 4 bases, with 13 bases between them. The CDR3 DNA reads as TGTGCCAGTAAGGAACAGGGCTCCTATGGCTACACCTTC. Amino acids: CASKEQGSYGYTF. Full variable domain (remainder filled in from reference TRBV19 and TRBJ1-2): DGGITQSPKYLFRKEGQNVTLSCEQNLNHDAMYWYRQDPGQGLRLIYYSQIVNDFQKGDIAEGYSVSREKKESFPLTVTSAQKNPTAFYLCASKEQGSYGYTFGSGTRLTVV.

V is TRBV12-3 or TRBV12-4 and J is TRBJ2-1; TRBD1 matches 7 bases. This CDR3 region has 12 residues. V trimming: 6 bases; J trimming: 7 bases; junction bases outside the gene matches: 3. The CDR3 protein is CASSQTGNEQFF. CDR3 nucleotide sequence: TGTGCCAGCAGCCAGACAGGGAATGAGCAGTTCTTC.

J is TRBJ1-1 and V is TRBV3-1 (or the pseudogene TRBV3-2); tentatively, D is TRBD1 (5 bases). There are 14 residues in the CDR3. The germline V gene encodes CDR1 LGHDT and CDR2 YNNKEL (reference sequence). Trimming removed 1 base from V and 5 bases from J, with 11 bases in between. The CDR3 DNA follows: TGTGCCAGCAGCCAAGTCTCTAGGGGAACTGAAGCTTTCTTT. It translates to CASSQVSRGTEAFF.

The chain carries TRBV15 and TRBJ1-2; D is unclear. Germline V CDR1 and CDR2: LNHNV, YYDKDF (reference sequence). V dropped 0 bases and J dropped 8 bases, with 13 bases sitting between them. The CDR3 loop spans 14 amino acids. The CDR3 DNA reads TGTGCCACCAGCAGAGATAAAGAGGGCATCGGCTACACCTTC. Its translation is CATSRDKEGIGYTF.

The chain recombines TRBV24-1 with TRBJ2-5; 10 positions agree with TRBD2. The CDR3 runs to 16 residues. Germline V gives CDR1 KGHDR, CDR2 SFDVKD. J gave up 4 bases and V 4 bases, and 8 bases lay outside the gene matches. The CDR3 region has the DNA TGTGCCACCAGTGACCCCGGGACTAGCGTAGGAGAGACCCAGTACTTC. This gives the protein CATSDPGTSVGETQYF.

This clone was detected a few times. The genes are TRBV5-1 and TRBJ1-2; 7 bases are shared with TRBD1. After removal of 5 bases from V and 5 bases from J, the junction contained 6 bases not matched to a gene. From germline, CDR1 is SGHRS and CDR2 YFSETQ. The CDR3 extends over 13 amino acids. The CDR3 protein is CASRGGRDYGYTF. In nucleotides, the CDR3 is TGCGCCAGCAGAGGGGGCCGAGATTATGGCTACACCTTC.